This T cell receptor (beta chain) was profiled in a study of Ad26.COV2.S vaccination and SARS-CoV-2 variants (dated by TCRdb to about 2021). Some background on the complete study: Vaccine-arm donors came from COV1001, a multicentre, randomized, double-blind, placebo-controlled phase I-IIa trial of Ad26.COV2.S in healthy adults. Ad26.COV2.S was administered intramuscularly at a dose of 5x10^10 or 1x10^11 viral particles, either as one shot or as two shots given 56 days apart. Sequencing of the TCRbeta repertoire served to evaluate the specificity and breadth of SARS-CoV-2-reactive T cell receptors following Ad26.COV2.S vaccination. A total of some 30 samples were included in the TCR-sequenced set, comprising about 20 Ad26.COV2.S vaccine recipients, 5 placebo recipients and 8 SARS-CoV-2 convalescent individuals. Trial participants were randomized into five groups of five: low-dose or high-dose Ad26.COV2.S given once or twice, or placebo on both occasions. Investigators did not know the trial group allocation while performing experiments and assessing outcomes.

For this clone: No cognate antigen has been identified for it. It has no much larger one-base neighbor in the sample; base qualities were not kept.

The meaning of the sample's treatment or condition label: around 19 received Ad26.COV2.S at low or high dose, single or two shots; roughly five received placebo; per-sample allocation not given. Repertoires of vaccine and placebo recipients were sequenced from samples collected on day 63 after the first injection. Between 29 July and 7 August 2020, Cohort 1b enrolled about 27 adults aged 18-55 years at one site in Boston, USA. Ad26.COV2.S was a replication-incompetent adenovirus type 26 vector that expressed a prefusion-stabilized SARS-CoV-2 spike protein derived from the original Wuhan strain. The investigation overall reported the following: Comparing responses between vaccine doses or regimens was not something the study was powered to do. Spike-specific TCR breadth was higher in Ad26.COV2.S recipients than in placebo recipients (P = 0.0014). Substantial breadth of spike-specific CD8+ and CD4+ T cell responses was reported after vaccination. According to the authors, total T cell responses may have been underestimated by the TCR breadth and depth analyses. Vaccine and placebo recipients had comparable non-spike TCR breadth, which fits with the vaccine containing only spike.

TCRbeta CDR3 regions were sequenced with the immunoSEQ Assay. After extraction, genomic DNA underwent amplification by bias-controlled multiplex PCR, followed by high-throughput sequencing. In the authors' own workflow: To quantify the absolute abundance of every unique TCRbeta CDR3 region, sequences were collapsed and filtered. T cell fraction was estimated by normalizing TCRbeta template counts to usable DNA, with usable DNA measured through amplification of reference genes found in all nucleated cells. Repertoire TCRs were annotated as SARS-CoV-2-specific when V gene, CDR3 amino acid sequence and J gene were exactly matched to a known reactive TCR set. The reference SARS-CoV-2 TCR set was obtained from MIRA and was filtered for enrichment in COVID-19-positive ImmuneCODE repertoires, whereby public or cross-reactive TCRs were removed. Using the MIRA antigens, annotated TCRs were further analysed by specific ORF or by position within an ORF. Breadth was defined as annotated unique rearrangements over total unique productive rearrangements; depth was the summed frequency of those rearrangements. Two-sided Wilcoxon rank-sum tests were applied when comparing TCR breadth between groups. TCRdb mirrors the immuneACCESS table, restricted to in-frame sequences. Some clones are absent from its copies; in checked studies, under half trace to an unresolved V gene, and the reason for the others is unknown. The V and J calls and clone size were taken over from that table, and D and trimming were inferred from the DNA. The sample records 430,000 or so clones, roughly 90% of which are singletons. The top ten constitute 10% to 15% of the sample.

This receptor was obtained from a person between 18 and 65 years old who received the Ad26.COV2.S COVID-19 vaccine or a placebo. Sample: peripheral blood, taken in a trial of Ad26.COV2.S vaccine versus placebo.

The DNA is as follows: TGCGCCAGCAGCTTGGGACAGGGAGAGACCCAGTACTTC. Its amino acids are CASSLGQGETQYF. The sequence is built from TRBV5-1 and TRBJ2-5, and 7 bases in between align with TRBD1. The CDR3 sequence holds 13 residues, the cysteine and phenylalanine included. Just CDR3 DNA is preserved here, 39 bases in frame from base 1. From a lookup of the germline V gene, CDR1 and CDR2 are SGHRS and YFSETQ. Clipping removes 0 bases from V and 4 bases from J, with 0 as the unmatched junction base count.